This TCR beta chain was captured in a study of T-cell memory formation after mild COVID-19. At the level of the study: Each donor largely had its own TCR clusters. Findings and caveats of the study: Clones that shrank (day 15 to 85) were balanced CD4/CD8, whereas later expanders leaned CD4+. CD4+ contracting clones were found mainly in CM and EM, and CD8+ ones in EMRA.

Germline values: CDR1 SEHNR, CDR2 FQNEAQ (reference sequence). The CDR3 has 16 amino acids. J was trimmed by 1 base and V by 3 bases; bases with no gene match: 4. cDNA libraries for TCR alpha and TCR beta, carrying sample barcodes and UMIs, came from 5'RACE with constant-segment primers. One entry per CDR3 protein results from TCRdb running MiXCR on the 5' RACE reads. Among under 300,000 distinct CDR3 sequences, about 17% were seen once, and the ten largest hold approximately 3.6%. This clonotype appeared once. The target antigen is unknown. The sequenced sample consisted of PBMCs or a T cell subset sorted from them (not recorded which). The clonotype was recovered from a man aged 18 to 29 who had mild COVID-19 (a few samples of this study predate the infection). Cell type and time point are not known. V usage is TRBV7-9 and J usage is TRBJ2-5; 11 bases line up with TRBD2. The CDR3 spells CASSLRLAGRQETQYF. CDR3 sequence (DNA): TGTGCCAGCAGCTTGCGACTAGCGGGGCGCCAAGAGACCCAGTACTTC.